This TCR beta chain was identified in a study of blood T cell repertoires in COVID-19. Overall study context: The cDNA or gDNA used as material had been derived from T cells, B-cell-depleted T cells, or PBMCs.

Under the authors' procedure: By means of reference gene primer amplification, nucleated cell counts were estimated. TCRdb keeps only in-frame clones here, not all; method: immunoSEQ multiplex PCR. The V and J calls and clone size were taken over from that table, and D and trimming were inferred from the DNA. The sample yields some 280,000 clones, 86% seen once. The CDR3 consists of 15 residues. The V gene end was trimmed by 0 bases and the J gene end by 5 bases; junction bases not matched to a gene: 2. Germline CDR1 and CDR2: SGDLS and YYNGEE. This receptor was taken from a woman aged 25-40 years with active or convalescent COVID-19. The specimen was peripheral blood. V and J are TRBV9 and TRBJ2-3; 11 positions match TRBD2. This CDR3 reads CASSVGLAGGDTQYF. The DNA of the CDR3 is TGTGCCAGCAGCGTAGGGCTAGCGGGGGGAGATACGCAGTATTTT. Full variable domain (missing parts from reference TRBV9 and TRBJ2-3): DSGVTQTPKHLITATGQRVTLRCSPRSGDLSVYWYQQSLDQGLQFLIQYYNGEERAKGNILERFSAQQFPDLHSELNLSSLELGDSALYFCASSVGLAGGDTQYFGPGTRLTVL.